The rows below give T cell receptor beta chains drawn from one sample of a study of CD8 T cells in Susac syndrome. From the immunoSEQ multiplex PCR reads, TCRdb called clonotypes with MiXCR, one entry per CDR3 protein. The sample yields tens of thousands of distinct CDR3 sequences, 85% to 95% seen once. Sequencing was carried out using CD4+ T cells from PBMCs. The origin of the receptors is a human donor with Susac syndrome. The CDR3 runs from the conserved cysteine through the conserved F or W. A D gene is named only where the DNA matches it firmly. Part of the rows lack a size; the others show once, few, many or a class for expanded clones.

clone size	D gene	V gene	J gene	CDR3 protein	CDR3 DNA
.	.	TRBV7-9	TRBJ2-2	CASSLVGSTGELFF	TGTGCCAGCAGCTTAGTTGGTAGCACCGGGGAGCTGTTTTTT
.	.	TRBV12-3/TRBV12-4	TRBJ1-2	CASTPYSSYGYTF	TGTGCCAGCACCCCCTACAGCAGCTATGGCTACACCTTC
.	.	TRBV6-2/TRBV6-3	TRBJ1-5	CASSYVVTSGQPQHF	TGTGCCAGCAGTTACGTAGTTACTTCAGGGCAGCCCCAGCATTTT
.	TRBD1	TRBV19	TRBJ1-5	CASSASTGTGSVRPQHF	TGTGCCAGTAGTGCCTCAACAGGGACAGGGTCGGTAAGGCCCCAGCATTTT
once	TRBD2	TRBV12-3/TRBV12-4	TRBJ2-7	CASSALAGFDEQYF	TGTGCCAGCAGTGCACTAGCGGGGTTTGACGAGCAGTACTTC
.	.	TRBV20-1	TRBJ2-7	CSASNPRDVYEQYF	TGCAGTGCTTCAAATCCACGGGACGTTTACGAGCAGTACTTC
.	.	TRBV28	TRBJ1-2	CASTSNYGYTF	TGTGCCAGCACTTCTAACTATGGCTACACCTTC
.	.	TRBV9	TRBJ1-6	CASSTGSSPLHF	TGTGCCAGCAGCACCGGCTCGTCACCCCTCCACTTT
.	.	TRBV4-3	TRBJ2-1	CASSQNLVGNEQFF	TGCGCCAGCAGCCAAAACCTAGTGGGCAATGAGCAGTTCTTC
.	TRBD1	TRBV28	TRBJ2-5	CASSAATGAGETQYF	TGTGCCAGCAGTGCCGCGACAGGGGCCGGGGAGACCCAGTACTTC
.	.	TRBV20-1	TRBJ1-5	CSARWGGSNQPQHF	TGCAGTGCTAGGTGGGGGGGTAGCAATCAGCCCCAGCATTTT
.	.	TRBV11-2	TRBJ2-6	CASSPTPSSGANVLTF	TGTGCCAGCAGCCCCACCCCCAGCTCTGGGGCCAACGTCCTGACTTTC
.	TRBD1	TRBV7-9	TRBJ2-1	CASSLDIGGQGDCEQFF	TGTGCCAGCAGCTTAGACATCGGTGGGCAGGGGGATTGTGAGCAGTTCTTC
.	.	TRBV29-1	TRBJ1-5	CSVMETGLTEQPQHF	TGCAGCGTTATGGAAACGGGGCTAACGGAGCAGCCCCAGCATTTT
.	TRBD2	TRBV29-1	TRBJ2-3	CSVAERGSTTDTQYF	TGCAGCGTTGCCGAGCGGGGCTCAACCACAGATACGCAGTATTTT
once	.	TRBV4-1	TRBJ2-2	CASSQESRRGTGELFF	TGCGCCAGCAGCCAAGAGAGCCGGAGAGGGACCGGGGAGCTGTTTTTT
.	.	TRBV29-1	TRBJ2-5	CSVEQRPQYF	TGCAGCGTTGAACAGAGACCCCAGTACTTC
.	.	TRBV6-5	TRBJ2-1	CASSPLGLYNEQFF	TGTGCCAGCAGTCCACTGGGCCTTTACAATGAGCAGTTCTTC
.	.	TRBV29-1	TRBJ2-2	CSATEAGELFF	TGCAGCGCTACGGAAGCCGGGGAGCTGTTTTTT
.	.	TRBV6-6	TRBJ1-1	CASSYPIDSLNTEAFF	TGTGCCAGCAGTTACCCCATAGACAGCTTGAACACTGAAGCTTTCTTT
.	TRBD1	TRBV5-6	TRBJ2-1	CASSALETGAYNEQFF	TGTGCCAGCAGCGCGCTCGAGACAGGGGCCTACAATGAGCAGTTCTTC
.	TRBD1	TRBV27	TRBJ2-7	CASSLLTGGAYEQYF	TGTGCCAGCAGTCTACTGACAGGGGGCGCCTACGAGCAGTACTTC
.	.	TRBV3-1	TRBJ2-7	CASSQEALTYEQYF	TGTGCCAGCAGCCAAGAGGCCCTTACCTACGAGCAGTACTTC
.	TRBD2	TRBV7-2	TRBJ2-5	CASSLSGGAVKTQYF	TGTGCCAGCAGCTTGAGCGGGGGGGCCGTGAAGACCCAGTACTTC
.	.	TRBV30	TRBJ1-2	CAWKVQGSYGYTF	TGTGCCTGGAAGGTACAGGGCTCCTATGGCTACACCTTC
.	TRBD1	TRBV2	TRBJ2-3	CASRQDRGWTDTQYF	TGTGCCAGCAGACAGGACAGGGGCTGGACAGATACGCAGTATTTT
once	.	TRBV20-1	TRBJ2-5	CSARGGSLETQYF	TGCAGTGCTAGAGGAGGCAGTCTCGAGACCCAGTACTTC
.	.	TRBV12-3/TRBV12-4	TRBJ2-7	CASSMHYEQYF	TGTGCCAGCAGTATGCACTACGAGCAGTACTTC
.	TRBD1	TRBV11-3	TRBJ1-2	CASSKGQGVYGYTF	TGTGCCAGCAGCAAAGGACAGGGGGTCTATGGCTACACCTTC
.	.	TRBV30	TRBJ2-7	CASARGSYEQYF	TGTGCCTCAGCCAGGGGCTCCTACGAGCAGTACTTC
.	.	TRBV13	TRBJ2-7	CASSLDPGSYEQYF	TGTGCCAGCAGCTTAGATCCGGGTTCCTACGAGCAGTACTTC
.	.	TRBV5-4	TRBJ2-5	CASSFQGLQETQYF	TGTGCCAGCAGCTTTCAGGGACTCCAAGAGACCCAGTACTTC
.	.	TRBV20-1	TRBJ1-6	CSEGYFENSPLHF	TGCAGTGAGGGTTACTTTGAGAATTCACCCCTCCACTTT
.	.	TRBV11-2	TRBJ2-7	CASSLEMQAGAYEQYF	TGTGCCAGCAGCTTAGAGATGCAAGCGGGTGCCTACGAGCAGTACTTC
.	.	TRBV29-1	TRBJ1-1	CSVEPSGDTEAFF	TGCAGCGTTGAACCCAGTGGGGACACTGAAGCTTTCTTT
.	.	TRBV27	TRBJ1-1	CASSLQGPMNTEAFF	TGTGCCAGCAGTTTACAGGGACCCATGAACACTGAAGCTTTCTTT
.	.	TRBV3-1	TRBJ1-1	CASSQTTFEAFF	TGTGCCAGCAGCCAAACGACGTTTGAAGCTTTCTTT